The 9 T cell receptor beta chains below all came from one sample that was sequenced in a study of blood T cells in healthy people across ages. A second about 6 to 12 cycle PCR used barcoded and J-beta primers. In TCRdb, the 5' RACE reads were re-called with MiXCR into one record per CDR3 protein. Altogether around 1.5 million distinct CDR3 sequences are present, roughly 40% being singletons, with the ten largest covering under 8%. Sequenced sample: blood. These receptors originate from a woman aged 18-29 years in good health.

The genes are TRBV29-1 and TRBJ2-7; D is perhaps TRBD1 or TRBD2 (5 bases each). The V gene's germline CDR1 is SQVTM and CDR2 ANQGSEA. The V gene lost 0 bases and the J gene lost 4 bases, with 10 bases spanning the gap. The CDR3 loop spans 13 amino acids. CDR3 DNA: TGCAGCGTTGAAGAGGGACGGGGATACGAGCAGTACTTC. Translating gives CSVEEGRGYEQYF.

This clonotype was detected only a few times. This chain uses TRBV5-1 with TRBJ2-3, with 9 bases that match TRBD2. This CDR3 has 18 amino acids. The germline V gene encodes CDR1 SGHRS and CDR2 YFSETQ. The V gene end was trimmed by 0 bases and the J gene end by 2 bases; junction bases not matched to a gene: 10. This chain's CDR3 is CASSLEWAIAGDTDTQYF. DNA of the CDR3: TGCGCCAGCAGCTTGGAGTGGGCAATAGCGGGAGACACAGATACGCAGTATTTT.

J is TRBJ2-3 and V is TRBV28; a weak D match, TRBD2 (6 bases). Germline values: CDR1 MDHEN, CDR2 SYDVKM. The CDR3 extends over 16 amino acids. V lost 5 bases to trimming and J lost 0 bases, with 15 bases between them. The CDR3 sequence: CASSPRLVGSTDTQYF. CDR3 coding DNA: TGTGCCAGCAGTCCTCGACTAGTGGGTAGCACAGATACGCAGTATTTT.

To note about this clonotype: Being one base from a much bigger clone, this may be a read error. The chain recombines TRBV5-6 with TRBJ1-5, with no clear D. CDR3 length equals 15 residues. Germline values: CDR1 SGHDT, CDR2 YYEEEE. The germline V and J ends were trimmed by 0 bases and 5 bases, with 12 bases remaining between them. Written as DNA, the CDR3 is TGTGCCAGCAGCTTGGGGACGGTGTTCGATCAGCCCCAGCATTTT. Translated: CASSLGTVFDQPQHF.

The CDR3 region is CASSEGDSRGYTF. DNA for the CDR3: TGTGCCAGCAGTGAGGGGGACAGTCGAGGCTACACCTTC. The chain uses TRBV25-1 and TRBJ1-2, with 7 bases aligning to TRBD1. The germline CDR1 and CDR2 sequences are MGHDK and SYGVNS. This CDR3 contains 13 residues. The V and J ends lost 3 bases and 8 bases, in that order; junction bases with no gene match: 6.

This clonotype appeared a few times. CDR3 nucleotides: TGTGCCAGCAGTGAAGCGCTGAACAGGGACACTAACTATGGCTACACCTTC. Translation gives CASSEALNRDTNYGYTF. The V gene is TRBV6-1, the J gene TRBJ1-2, with D possibly being TRBD1 (6 bases). Trimming left V 0 bases short and J 0 bases short, with 14 bases between. The CDR3 has 17 residues. Germline lookup yields CDR1 MNHNS and CDR2 SASEGT.

CDR3 nucleotide sequence: TGCGCCAGCAGCGAAGTAGTCTCGAACGAGCAGTACTTC. It yields the protein CASSEVVSNEQYF. The rearrangement uses TRBV4-1 and TRBJ2-7; D remains unclear. V was shortened by 5 bases and J by 5 bases, with 13 bases between the two germline ends. The CDR3 totals 13 residues. In germline, CDR1 is MGHRA, CDR2 YSYEKL.

V is TRBV6-6 and J is TRBJ2-5, with unresolved D. The DNA end is a closer match to TRBJ2-1, so the J assignment may be wrong. Germline V gene sequence: CDR1 MNHNY, CDR2 SVGAGI (reference sequence). The CDR3 contains 14 residues. CDR3 region: CASSYSTDQETQFF. The CDR3 coding sequence is TGTGCCAGCAGTTACTCAACGGACCAAGAGACCCAGTTCTTC.

The V and J genes are TRBV25-1 and TRBJ2-1; 12 nucleotides match TRBD2. The germline CDR1 and CDR2 sequences are MGHDK and SYGVNS. V gave up 5 bases and J gave up 5 bases; unmatched junction bases: 7. The CDR3 spans 16 residues. The CDR3 protein is CASSSTSGGENNEQFF. For the CDR3, the DNA is TGTGCCAGCAGTTCGACTAGCGGGGGAGAAAACAATGAGCAGTTCTTC. The full variable domain, in which reference TRBV25-1 and TRBJ2-1 provide the parts outside the CDR3, is EADIYQTPRYLVIGTGKKITLECSQTMGHDKMYWYQQDPGMELHLIHYSYGVNSTEKGDLSSESTVSRIRTEHFPLTLESARPSHTSQYLCASSSTSGGENNEQFFGPGTRLTVL.